This TCR beta chain was captured in a study of shared clonotypes between healthy human individuals. The data were produced by immunoSEQ multiplex PCR, yet TCRdb's version contains in-frame clones alone and is incomplete. The table has roughly 1,000,000 clones, 70% to 80% seen once. Germline V CDR1 and CDR2: SGHRS, YFSETQ. Deletions cut 0 bases from V and 3 bases from J, with 12 bases between. CDR3 length: 16 residues. This rearrangement joins TRBV5-1 to TRBJ2-2; possibly TRBD1 for D (6 bases). The source is a man aged 18 to 30 in good health. Some clones in this sample may be carry-over from other donors' samples. The sample taken for sequencing was memory CD4+ T cells from PBMCs. Noted subset: CD45RA-negative fraction. CDR3 DNA: TGCGCCAGCAGCTTGGGGCCACGGACAGACACCGGGGAGCTGTTTTTT. It codes for CASSLGPRTDTGELFF. The full variable domain, in which reference TRBV5-1 and TRBJ2-2 provide the parts outside the CDR3, is KAGVTQTPRYLIKTRGQQVTLSCSPISGHRSVSWYQQTPGQGLQFLFEYFSETQRNKGNFPGRFSGRQFSNSRSEMNVSTLELGDSALYLCASSLGPRTDTGELFFGEGSRLTVL.